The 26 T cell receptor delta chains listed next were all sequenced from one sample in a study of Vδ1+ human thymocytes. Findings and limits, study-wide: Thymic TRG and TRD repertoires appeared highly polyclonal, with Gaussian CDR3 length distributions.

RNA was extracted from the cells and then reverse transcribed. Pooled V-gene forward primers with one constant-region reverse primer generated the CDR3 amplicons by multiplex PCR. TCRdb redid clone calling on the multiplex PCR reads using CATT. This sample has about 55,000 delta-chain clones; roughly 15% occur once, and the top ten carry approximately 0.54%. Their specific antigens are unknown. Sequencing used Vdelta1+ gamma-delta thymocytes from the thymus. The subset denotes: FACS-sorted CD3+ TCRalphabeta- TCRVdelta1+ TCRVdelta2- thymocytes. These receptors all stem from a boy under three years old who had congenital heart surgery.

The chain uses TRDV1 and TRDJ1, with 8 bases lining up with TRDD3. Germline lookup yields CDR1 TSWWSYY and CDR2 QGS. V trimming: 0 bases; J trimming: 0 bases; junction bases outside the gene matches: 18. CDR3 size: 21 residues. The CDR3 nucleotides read TGTGCTCTTGGGGAACTTGTTATGGGTACAGCTGGGGGACGGCACACCGATAAACTCATCTTT. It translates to CALGELVMGTAGGRHTDKLIF.

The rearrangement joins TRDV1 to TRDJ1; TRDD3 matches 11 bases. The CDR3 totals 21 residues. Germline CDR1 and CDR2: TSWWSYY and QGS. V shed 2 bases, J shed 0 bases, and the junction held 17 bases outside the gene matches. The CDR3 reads CALGEKPSVGDTKKYTDKLIF. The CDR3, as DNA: TGTGCTCTTGGGGAAAAGCCTTCAGTGGGGGATACGAAGAAGTACACCGATAAACTCATCTTT.

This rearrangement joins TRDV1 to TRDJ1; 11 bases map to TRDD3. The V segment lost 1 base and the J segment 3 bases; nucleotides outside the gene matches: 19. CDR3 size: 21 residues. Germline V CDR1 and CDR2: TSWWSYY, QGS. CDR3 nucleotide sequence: TGTGCTCTTGGGGAACAAACTCCCCTACCTCTGGGGGATACTTGCGCCGATAAACTCATCTTT. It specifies CALGEQTPLPLGDTCADKLIF.

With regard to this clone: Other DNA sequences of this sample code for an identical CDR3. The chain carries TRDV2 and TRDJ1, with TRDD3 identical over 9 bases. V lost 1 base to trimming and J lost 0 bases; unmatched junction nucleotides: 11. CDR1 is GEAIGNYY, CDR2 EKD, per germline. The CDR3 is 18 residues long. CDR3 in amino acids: CACDTSLSTGGHTDKLIF. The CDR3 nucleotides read TGTGCCTGTGACACAAGCCTGAGTACTGGGGGACACACCGATAAACTCATCTTT.

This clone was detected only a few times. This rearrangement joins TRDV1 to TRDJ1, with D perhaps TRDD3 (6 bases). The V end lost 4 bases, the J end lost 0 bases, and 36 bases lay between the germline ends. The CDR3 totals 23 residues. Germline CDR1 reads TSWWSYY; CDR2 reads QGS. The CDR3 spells CALGASCGAYGGLGGFHTDKLIF. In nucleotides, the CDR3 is TGTGCTCTTGGGGCCTCCTGCGGGGCCTACGGAGGTTTGGGGGGGTTTCACACCGATAAACTCATCTTT.

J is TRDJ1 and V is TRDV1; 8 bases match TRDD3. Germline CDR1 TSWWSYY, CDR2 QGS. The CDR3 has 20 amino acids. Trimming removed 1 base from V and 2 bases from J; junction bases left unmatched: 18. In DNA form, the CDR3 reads TGTGCTCTTGGGGAACCACAGAGGGGATACCATCCGTCGGTTACCGATAAACTCATCTTT. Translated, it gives CALGEPQRGYHPSVTDKLIF.

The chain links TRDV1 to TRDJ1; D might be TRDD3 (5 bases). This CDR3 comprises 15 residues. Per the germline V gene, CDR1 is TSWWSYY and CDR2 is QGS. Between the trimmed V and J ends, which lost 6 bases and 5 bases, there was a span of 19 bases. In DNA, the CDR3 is TGTGCTCTTGGCCCCCAACAACCGATGGGGGATAAACTCATCTTT. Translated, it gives CALGPQQPMGDKLIF.

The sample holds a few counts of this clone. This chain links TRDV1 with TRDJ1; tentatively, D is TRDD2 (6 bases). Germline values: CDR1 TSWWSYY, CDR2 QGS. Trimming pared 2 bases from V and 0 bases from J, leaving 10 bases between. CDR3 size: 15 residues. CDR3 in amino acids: CALGEAFPHTDKLIF. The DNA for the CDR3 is TGTGCTCTTGGGGAAGCCTTCCCTCACACCGATAAACTCATCTTT.

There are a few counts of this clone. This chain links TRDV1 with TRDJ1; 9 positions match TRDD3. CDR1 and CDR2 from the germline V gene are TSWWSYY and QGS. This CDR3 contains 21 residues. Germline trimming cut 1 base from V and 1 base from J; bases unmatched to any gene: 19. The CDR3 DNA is TGTGCTCTTGGGGAACATGTCCGGACTGGGGGACGGTGGGGCGTCACCGATAAACTCATCTTT. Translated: CALGEHVRTGGRWGVTDKLIF.

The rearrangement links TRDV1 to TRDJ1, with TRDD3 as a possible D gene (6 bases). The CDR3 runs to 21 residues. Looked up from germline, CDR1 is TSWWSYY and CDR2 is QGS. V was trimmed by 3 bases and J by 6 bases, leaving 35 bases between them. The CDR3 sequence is CALGEKGKGPRVCWGLHKLIF. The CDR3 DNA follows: TGTGCTCTTGGGGAGAAAGGGAAGGGTCCTAGGGTTTGTTGGGGGCTTCATAAACTCATCTTT.

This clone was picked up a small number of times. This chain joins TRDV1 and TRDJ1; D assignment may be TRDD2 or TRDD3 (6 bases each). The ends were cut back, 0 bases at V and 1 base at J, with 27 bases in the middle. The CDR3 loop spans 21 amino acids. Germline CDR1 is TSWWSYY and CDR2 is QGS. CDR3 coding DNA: TGTGCTCTTGGGGAACTCTTTGGCTTCCTTAGAAGAGGGGGGACCACCGATAAACTCATCTTT. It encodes CALGELFGFLRRGGTTDKLIF.

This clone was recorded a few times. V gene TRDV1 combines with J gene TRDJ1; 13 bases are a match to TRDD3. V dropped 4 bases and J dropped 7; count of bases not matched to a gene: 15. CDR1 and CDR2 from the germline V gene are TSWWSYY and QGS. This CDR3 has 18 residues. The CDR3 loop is CALGGFPLTGGYGGKLIF. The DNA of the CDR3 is TGTGCTCTTGGGGGATTTCCCTTGACTGGGGGATACGGGGGTAAACTCATCTTT.

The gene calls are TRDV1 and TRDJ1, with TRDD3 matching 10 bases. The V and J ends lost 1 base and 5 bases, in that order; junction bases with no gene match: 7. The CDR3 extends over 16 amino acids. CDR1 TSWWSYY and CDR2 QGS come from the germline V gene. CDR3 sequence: CALGERLGGYVDKLIF. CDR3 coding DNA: TGTGCTCTTGGGGAACGTCTCGGGGGATACGTGGATAAACTCATCTTT.

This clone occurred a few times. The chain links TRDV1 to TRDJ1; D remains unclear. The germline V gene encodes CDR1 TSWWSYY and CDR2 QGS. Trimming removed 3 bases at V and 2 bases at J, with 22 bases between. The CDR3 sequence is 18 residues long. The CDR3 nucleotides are TGTGCTCTTGGGGATCCCCCCCAAAATCCCCTTAGTACCGATAAACTCATCTTT. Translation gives CALGDPPQNPLSTDKLIF.

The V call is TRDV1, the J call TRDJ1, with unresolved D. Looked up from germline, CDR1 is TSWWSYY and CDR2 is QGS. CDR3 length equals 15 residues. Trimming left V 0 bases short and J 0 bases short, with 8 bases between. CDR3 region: CALGELPIYTDKLIF. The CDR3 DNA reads TGTGCTCTTGGGGAACTCCCGATATACACCGATAAACTCATCTTT.

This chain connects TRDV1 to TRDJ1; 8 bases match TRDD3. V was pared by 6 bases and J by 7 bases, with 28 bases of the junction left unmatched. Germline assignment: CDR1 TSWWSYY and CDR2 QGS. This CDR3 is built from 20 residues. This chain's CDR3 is CALGIRCAEGGGFVFGKLIF. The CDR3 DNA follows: TGTGCTCTTGGTATACGCTGCGCTGAGGGTGGGGGATTTGTGTTCGGTAAACTCATCTTT.

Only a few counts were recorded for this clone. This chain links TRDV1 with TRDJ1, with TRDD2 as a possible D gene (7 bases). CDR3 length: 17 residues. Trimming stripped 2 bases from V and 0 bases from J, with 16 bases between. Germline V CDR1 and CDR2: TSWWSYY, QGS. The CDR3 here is CALGEFLLGYYTDKLIF. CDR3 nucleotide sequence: TGTGCTCTTGGGGAATTCCTACTGGGATATTACACCGATAAACTCATCTTT.

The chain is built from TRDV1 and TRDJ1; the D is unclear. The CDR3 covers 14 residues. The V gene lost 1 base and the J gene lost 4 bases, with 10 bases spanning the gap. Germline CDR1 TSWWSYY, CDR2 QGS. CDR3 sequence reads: CALGEPLGVDKLIF. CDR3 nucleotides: TGTGCTCTTGGGGAACCACTAGGCGTCGATAAACTCATCTTT.

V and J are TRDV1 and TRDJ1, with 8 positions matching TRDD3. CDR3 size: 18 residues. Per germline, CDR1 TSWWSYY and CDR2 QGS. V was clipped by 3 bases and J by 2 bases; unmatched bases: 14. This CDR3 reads CALGEDPLGGYLTDKLIF. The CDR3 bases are TGTGCTCTTGGGGAGGACCCGTTGGGGGGATATTTGACCGATAAACTCATCTTT.

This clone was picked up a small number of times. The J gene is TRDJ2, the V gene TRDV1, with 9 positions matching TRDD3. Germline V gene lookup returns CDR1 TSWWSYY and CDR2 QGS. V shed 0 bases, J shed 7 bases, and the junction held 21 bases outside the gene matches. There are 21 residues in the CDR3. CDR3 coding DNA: TGTGCTCTTGGGGAACTACGAAGTATTTACTGGTACTGGGGGACCTTAGCACAACTCTTCTTT. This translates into CALGELRSIYWYWGTLAQLFF.

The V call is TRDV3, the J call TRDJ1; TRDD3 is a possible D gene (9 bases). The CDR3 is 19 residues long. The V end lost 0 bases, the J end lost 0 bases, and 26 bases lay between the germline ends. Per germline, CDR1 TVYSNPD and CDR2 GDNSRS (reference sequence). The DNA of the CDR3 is TGTGCCTTTAGCGGTGTGGCTTCCTACTGGGGGAGATACACCGATAAACTCATCTTT. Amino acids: CAFSGVASYWGRYTDKLIF.

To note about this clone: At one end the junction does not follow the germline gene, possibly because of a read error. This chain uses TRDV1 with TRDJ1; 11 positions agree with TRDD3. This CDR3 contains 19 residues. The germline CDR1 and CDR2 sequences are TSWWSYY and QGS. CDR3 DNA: TGTGCTCTTGGGGAACTTGGCTACTGGGGGATAGTTTACACCGATAACCTCATCTTT. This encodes CALGELGYWGIVYTDNLIF.

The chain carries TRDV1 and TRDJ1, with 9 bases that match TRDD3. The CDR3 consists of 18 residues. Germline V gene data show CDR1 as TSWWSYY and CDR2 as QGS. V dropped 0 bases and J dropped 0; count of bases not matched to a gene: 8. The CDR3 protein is CALGELARWGMYTDKLIF. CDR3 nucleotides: TGTGCTCTTGGGGAACTGGCCCGCTGGGGGATGTACACCGATAAACTCATCTTT.

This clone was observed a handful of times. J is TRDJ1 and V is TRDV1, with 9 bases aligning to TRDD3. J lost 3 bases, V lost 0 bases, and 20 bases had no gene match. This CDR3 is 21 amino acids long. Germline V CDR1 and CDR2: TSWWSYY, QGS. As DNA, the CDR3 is TGTGCTCTTGGGGAACTTATTCCTAAAGAAATCGGCTGGGGGATCTCCGATAAACTCATCTTT. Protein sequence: CALGELIPKEIGWGISDKLIF.

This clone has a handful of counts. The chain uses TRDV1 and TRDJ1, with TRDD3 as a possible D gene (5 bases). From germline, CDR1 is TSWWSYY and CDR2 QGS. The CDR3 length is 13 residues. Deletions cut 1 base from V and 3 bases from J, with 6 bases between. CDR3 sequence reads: CALGERGADKLIF. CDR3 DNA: TGTGCTCTTGGGGAACGGGGGGCCGATAAACTCATCTTT.

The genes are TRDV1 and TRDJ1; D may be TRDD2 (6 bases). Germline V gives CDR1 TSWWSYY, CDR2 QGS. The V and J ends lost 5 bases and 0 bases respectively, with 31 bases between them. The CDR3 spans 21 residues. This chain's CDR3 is CALGRLPLSFRTVKYTDKLIF. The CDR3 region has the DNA TGTGCTCTTGGGAGACTCCCTCTTTCCTTCCGTACTGTTAAGTACACCGATAAACTCATCTTT.